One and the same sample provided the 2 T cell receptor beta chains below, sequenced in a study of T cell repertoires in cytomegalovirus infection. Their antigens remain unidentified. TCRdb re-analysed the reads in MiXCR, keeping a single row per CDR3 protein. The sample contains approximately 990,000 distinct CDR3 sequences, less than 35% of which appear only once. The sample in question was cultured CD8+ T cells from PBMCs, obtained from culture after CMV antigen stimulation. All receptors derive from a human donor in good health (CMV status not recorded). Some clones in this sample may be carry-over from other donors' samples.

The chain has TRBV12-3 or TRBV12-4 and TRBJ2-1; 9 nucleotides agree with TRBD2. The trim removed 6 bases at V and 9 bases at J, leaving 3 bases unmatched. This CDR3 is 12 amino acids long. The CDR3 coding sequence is TGTGCCAGCAGCCCTAGCGGGGTTGAGCAGTTCTTC. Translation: CASSPSGVEQFF.

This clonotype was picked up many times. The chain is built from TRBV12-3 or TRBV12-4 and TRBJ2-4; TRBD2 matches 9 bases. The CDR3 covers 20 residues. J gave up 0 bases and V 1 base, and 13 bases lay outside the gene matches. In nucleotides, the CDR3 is TGTGCCAGCAGTTTAGTGCTTGAGGCTAGCGGGGAGGAAGCCAAAAACATTCAGTACTTC. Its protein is CASSLVLEASGEEAKNIQYF.